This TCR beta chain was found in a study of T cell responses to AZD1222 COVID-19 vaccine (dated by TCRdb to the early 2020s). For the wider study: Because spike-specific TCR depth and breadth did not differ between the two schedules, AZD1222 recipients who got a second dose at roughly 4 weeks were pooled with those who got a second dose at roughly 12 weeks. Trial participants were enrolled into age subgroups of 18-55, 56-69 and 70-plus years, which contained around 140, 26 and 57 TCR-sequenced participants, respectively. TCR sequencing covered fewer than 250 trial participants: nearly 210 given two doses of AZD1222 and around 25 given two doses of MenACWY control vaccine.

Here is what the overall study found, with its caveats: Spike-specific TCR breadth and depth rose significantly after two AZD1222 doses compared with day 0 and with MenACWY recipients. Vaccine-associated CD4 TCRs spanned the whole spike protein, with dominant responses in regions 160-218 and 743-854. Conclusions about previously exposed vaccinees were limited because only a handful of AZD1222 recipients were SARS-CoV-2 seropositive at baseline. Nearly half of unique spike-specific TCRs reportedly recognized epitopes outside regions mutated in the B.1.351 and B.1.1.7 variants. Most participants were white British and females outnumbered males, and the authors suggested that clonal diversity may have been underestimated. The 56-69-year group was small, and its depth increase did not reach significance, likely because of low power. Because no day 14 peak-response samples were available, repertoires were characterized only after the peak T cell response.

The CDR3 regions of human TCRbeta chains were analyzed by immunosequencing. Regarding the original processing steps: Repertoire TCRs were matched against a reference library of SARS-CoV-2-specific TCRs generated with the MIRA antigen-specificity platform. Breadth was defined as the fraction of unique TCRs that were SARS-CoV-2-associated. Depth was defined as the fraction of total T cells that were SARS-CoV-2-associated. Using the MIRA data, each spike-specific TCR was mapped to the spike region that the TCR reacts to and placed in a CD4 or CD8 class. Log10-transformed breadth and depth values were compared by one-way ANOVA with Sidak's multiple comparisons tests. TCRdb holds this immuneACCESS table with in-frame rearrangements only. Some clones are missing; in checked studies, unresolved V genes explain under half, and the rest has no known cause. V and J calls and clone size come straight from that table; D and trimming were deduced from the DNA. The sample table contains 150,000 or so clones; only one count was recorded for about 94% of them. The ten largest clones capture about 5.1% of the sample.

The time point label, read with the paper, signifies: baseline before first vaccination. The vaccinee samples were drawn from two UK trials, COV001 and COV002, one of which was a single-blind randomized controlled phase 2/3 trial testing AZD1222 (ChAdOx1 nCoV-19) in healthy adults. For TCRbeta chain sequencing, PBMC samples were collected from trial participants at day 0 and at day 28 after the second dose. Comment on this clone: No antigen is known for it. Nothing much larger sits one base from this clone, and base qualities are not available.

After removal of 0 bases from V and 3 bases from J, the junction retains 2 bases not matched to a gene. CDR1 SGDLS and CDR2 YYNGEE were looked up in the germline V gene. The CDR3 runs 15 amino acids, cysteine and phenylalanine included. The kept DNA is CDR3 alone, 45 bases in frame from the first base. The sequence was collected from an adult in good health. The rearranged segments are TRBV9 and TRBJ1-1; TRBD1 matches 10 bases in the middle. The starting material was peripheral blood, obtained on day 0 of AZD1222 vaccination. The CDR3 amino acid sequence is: CASSVGGQGDTEAFF. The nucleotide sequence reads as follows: TGTGCCAGCAGCGTAGGCGGACAGGGGGACACTGAAGCTTTCTTT.